This T cell receptor (beta chain) appears in the sequencing data of a study of T cells in Graves' hyperthyroidism and ophthalmopathy. TCR beta CDR3 regions were amplified from RNA transcripts. The TCR CDR3 was amplified in a first-round RT-PCR using the HTBI primer set. A single record per CDR3 protein comes from TCRdb applying MiXCR to the multiplex PCR reads. The table lists more than 500,000 distinct CDR3 sequences, roughly 15% of them singletons. In germline, CDR1 is SQVTM, CDR2 ANQGSEA. The CDR3 runs 14 residues. The junction had 12 bases not matched to a gene; V was cut back by 8 bases and J by 5 bases. This clonotype has at least ten counts.

Sequencing was done on a sample of blood. This receptor was obtained from a woman aged 30 to 39 with Graves' hyperthyroidism. The V gene is TRBV29-1, the J gene TRBJ2-5; 9 bases map to TRBD2. Here the CDR3 DNA reads TGCAGCTCGACCCTAGCGGGACTTGGGGAGACCCAGTACTTC. Translated: CSSTLAGLGETQYF.